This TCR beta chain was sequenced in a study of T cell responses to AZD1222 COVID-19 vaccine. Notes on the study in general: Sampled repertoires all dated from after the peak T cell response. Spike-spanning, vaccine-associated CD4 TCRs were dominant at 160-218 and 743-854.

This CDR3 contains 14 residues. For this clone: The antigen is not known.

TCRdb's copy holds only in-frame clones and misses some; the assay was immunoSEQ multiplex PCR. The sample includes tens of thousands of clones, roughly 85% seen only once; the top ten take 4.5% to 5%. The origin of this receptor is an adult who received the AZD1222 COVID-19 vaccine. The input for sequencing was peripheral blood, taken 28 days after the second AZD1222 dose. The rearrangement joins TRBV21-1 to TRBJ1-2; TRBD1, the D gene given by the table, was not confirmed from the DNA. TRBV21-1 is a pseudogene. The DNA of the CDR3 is TGTGCCAGCAGCACTCGGGACAAGGTTGGTGGCTACACCTTC. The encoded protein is CASSTRDKVGGYTF.